Listed here are 5 T cell receptor beta chains from one sample, sequenced in a study of graft-versus-host responses after intestinal transplantation. Method: immunoSEQ multiplex PCR; TCRdb's copy keeps in-frame clones and lacks some. Among approximately 74,000 clones listed, 92% were seen once. Material: PBMCs, obtained 98 days after intestinal transplantation. These receptors came from a human patient who received an intestinal transplant, so some T cells may come from the graft donor.

The gene calls are TRBV29-1 and TRBJ2-7, with 7 nucleotides matching TRBD1. This CDR3 has 13 residues. CDR1 is SQVTM, CDR2 ANQGSEA, per germline. After removal of 7 bases from V and 0 bases from J, the junction contained 6 bases not matched to a gene. CDR3: CSALTGDSYEQYF. As DNA, the CDR3 is TGCAGCGCCCTAACAGGGGACTCCTACGAGCAGTACTTC.

V usage is TRBV6-1 and J usage is TRBJ2-5; D is unresolved. Germline-derived CDR1 and CDR2 are MNHNS and SASEGT. Trimming cost V 1 base and J 5 bases, with 8 bases left between them. CDR3 size: 13 residues. The CDR3 DNA reads TGTGCCAGCAGTGAAGGGGTTGGGGAGACCCAGTACTTC. This sequence encodes CASSEGVGETQYF.

J is TRBJ2-7 and V is TRBV11-3; the D gene could be TRBD1 or TRBD2 (6 bases each). Trimming removed 5 bases from V and 3 bases from J, with 17 bases in between. The germline CDR1 and CDR2 sequences are SGHNT and YENEEA. The CDR3 has 15 amino acids. The CDR3 DNA sequence: TGTGCCAGCAGCGCGGGGTCCGGAGGGGGCTACGAGCAGTACTTC. Its translation is CASSAGSGGGYEQYF.

The V and J genes are TRBV5-4 and TRBJ2-1, with 12 bases fitting TRBD2. CDR3 length: 17 amino acids. The germline V gene has CDR1 SGHNT and CDR2 YYREEE (reference sequence). Losses at the gene ends were 6 bases for V and 5 bases for J; bases not matched to a gene: 12. This chain's CDR3 is CASNSPLAGGLDNEQFF. DNA for the CDR3: TGTGCCAGCAACTCACCTCTAGCGGGGGGGTTGGACAATGAGCAGTTCTTC.

The chain has TRBV7-6 and TRBJ2-1, with D unclear. The CDR3 spans 18 residues. Trimming left V 3 bases short and J 0 bases short, with 18 bases between. CDR1 and CDR2 from the germline V gene are SGHVS and FNYEAQ. CDR3: CASSFEQAYPISYNEQFF. DNA for the CDR3: TGTGCCAGCAGCTTTGAGCAGGCATACCCCATCTCCTACAATGAGCAGTTCTTC.